What follows describes a single T cell receptor beta chain. Its antigen is undetermined. The data were taken from a study of T cell responses to AZD1222 COVID-19 vaccine. Generated by immunoSEQ multiplex PCR, the TCRdb table keeps only in-frame clones and is missing some. The repertoire includes about 150,000 clones, 90% to 95% of them detected once, and roughly 2.2% sits in the top ten. General study results and limits: Donors, mostly white British, included more females; clonal diversity was possibly underestimated.

Per the germline V gene, CDR1 is MGHRA and CDR2 is YSYEKL. Trimming stripped 5 bases from V and 0 bases from J, with 10 bases between. CDR3 size: 15 residues. The TCR sequence derives from an adult in good health. This rearrangement joins TRBV4-1 to TRBJ1-4; no firm D call. This specimen was peripheral blood, taken on day 0 of AZD1222 vaccination. CDR3 in amino acids: CASSDDRTTNEKLFF. CDR3 DNA sequence: TGCGCCAGCAGCGACGACCGAACAACTAATGAAAAACTGTTTTTT.